The clone carrying this TCR beta chain was detected only a few times. The antigen is undetermined. Then a second PCR, running roughly 7 to 11 cycles, was carried out with a sample-barcoded 5' primer and a J-beta primer mix. TCRdb re-called the 5' RACE reads with MiXCR, one entry per CDR3 protein. In the table there are 1.5 million to 1.9 million distinct CDR3 sequences, 42% of which are singletons. This entry is derived from a study of blood T cells in healthy people across ages. Study-level points and caveats: Estimates drawn from one million T cells were deemed to understate diversity. Without sorted subsets, naive and antigen-experienced compartments could not be conclusively compared.

Peripheral blood from each donor was collected in a volume of approximately 9.2 milliliters. Total RNA extracted from each sample amounted to at least 5 micrograms. Sequenced sample: blood. The TCR comes from a woman aged 18-29 years in good health.

CDR3 coding DNA: TGTGCCATCAAGGGGACAGGGGTTCAAATTGGCTACACCTTC. Its protein is CAIKGTGVQIGYTF. The V gene is TRBV10-3, the J gene TRBJ1-2; 10 bases are a match to TRBD1. Germline V gene lookup returns CDR1 ENHRY and CDR2 SYGVKD. The CDR3 spans 14 residues. The J segment lost 7 bases and the V segment lost 7 bases, leaving 9 bases of the junction unmatched.